This entry describes one TCR beta chain. Per the original data handling: Amplification of reference gene primers was used by the study to estimate nucleated cell counts. TCRdb's copy holds only in-frame clones and misses some; the assay was immunoSEQ multiplex PCR. From that table come the V and J calls and clone size; the DNA was used to work out D and trimming. The sample has 90,000 to 150,000 clones; about 85% are singletons. These data belong to a study of blood T cell repertoires in COVID-19. Study in general: Donors in the United States, Italy and Spain gave samples during acute or convalescent COVID-19. PBMCs, B-cell-depleted T cells, or T cells were the source of the cDNA or gDNA that made up the material.

The CDR3 sequence is 16 residues long. The ends were cut back, 6 bases at V and 7 bases at J, with 21 bases in the middle. Germline CDR1 and CDR2: KGHSH and LQKENI. This TCR was recovered from an elderly man with acute or convalescent COVID-19. Sequences were obtained from peripheral blood. This rearrangement joins TRBV18 to TRBJ1-4; possibly TRBD1 for D (6 bases). The CDR3 protein is CASSPQLEGGREKLFF. The CDR3 DNA sequence: TGTGCCAGCTCTCCTCAACTGGAGGGGGGGCGTGAAAAACTGTTTTTT.